A single sample is the source of the 26 T cell receptor beta chains below, sequenced in a study of CD8 T cells in ankylosing spondylitis. Each CDR3 protein is one row after TCRdb ran MiXCR on the 5' RACE reads. The sample yields 230,000 or so distinct CDR3 sequences, more than 15% seen once. The material sequenced was blood, either unsorted or a sorted T cell fraction (not recorded which). Every receptor here comes from a male donor with ankylosing spondylitis or in good health (not recorded which).

In its sample, this clonotype was seen many times. The chain couples TRBV27 to TRBJ2-2; no clear D. This CDR3 spans 12 amino acids. V shed 6 bases and J shed 2 bases, with 4 bases lying between them. Germline V gene sequence: CDR1 MNHEY, CDR2 SMNVEV (reference sequence). The CDR3 coding sequence is TGTGCCAGCAGACTCAACACCGGGGAGCTGTTTTTT. It codes for CASRLNTGELFF.

In this sample, this clonotype turned up many times. The genes are TRBV10-3 and TRBJ1-4; 10 nucleotides align to TRBD1. Germline CDR1 reads ENHRY; CDR2 reads SYGVKD. This CDR3 contains 18 residues. Losses at the gene ends were 2 bases for V and 8 bases for J; bases not matched to a gene: 14. Here the CDR3 reads CAISEVTGGLEVTEKLFF. The CDR3 DNA is TGTGCCATCAGTGAGGTGACAGGGGGCTTGGAGGTTACGGAAAAACTGTTTTTT.

A remark on this clonotype: One end of the junction fails to match germline, which may point to a read error. V and J are TRBV6-5 and TRBJ1-6; D is unresolved. CDR1 and CDR2 from the germline V gene are MNHEY and SVGAGI. This CDR3 has 13 residues. CDR3 in DNA: TGTGCCAGCACTTACAGCCATAATTCACCCCTCCACTTT. It codes for CASTYSHNSPLHF.

This chain links TRBV7-8 with TRBJ2-1, with 7 bases that match TRBD2. In germline, CDR1 is SGHVS, CDR2 FQNEAQ. The CDR3 extends over 17 amino acids. J gave up 8 bases and V 3 bases, and 16 bases lay outside the gene matches. Here the CDR3 reads CASSFGVLGGRLYEQFF. CDR3 coding DNA: TGTGCCAGCAGCTTTGGAGTTCTGGGCGGGAGACTCTATGAGCAGTTCTTC. Complete variable domain (other parts from reference TRBV7-8 and TRBJ2-1): GAGVSQSPRYKVAKRGQDVALRCDPISGHVSLFWYQQALGQGPEFLTYFQNEAQLDKSGLPSDRFFAERPEGSVSTLKIQRTQQEDSAVYLCASSFGVLGGRLYEQFFGPGTRLTVL.

This clonotype showed up just a few times. The rearrangement uses TRBV12-3 or TRBV12-4 and TRBJ2-5, with D perhaps matching TRBD2 (5 bases). Trimming took 7 bases from V and 5 from J, leaving 14 bases between them. The CDR3 extends over 13 amino acids. CDR3 nucleotides: TGTGCCAGCACCCCTTCGGGGTGGGAGACCCAGTACTTC. It translates to CASTPSGWETQYF.

J is TRBJ2-7 and V is TRBV6-5; 8 bases match TRBD2. The CDR3 is 15 residues long. Unmatched junction bases numbered 8, after V lost 2 bases and J lost 5 bases. Germline values: CDR1 MNHEY, CDR2 SVGAGI. The DNA for the CDR3 is TGTGCCAGCAGTTACGGGATAGCGGGACGCAACGAGCAGTACTTC. Protein product: CASSYGIAGRNEQYF.

The V gene is TRBV10-3, the J gene TRBJ2-7; D is ambiguous. Germline V CDR1 and CDR2: ENHRY, SYGVKD. This CDR3 is 14 amino acids long. Trimming stripped 0 bases from V and 5 bases from J, with 11 bases between. The CDR3 spells CAISESINVHEQYF. The CDR3 coding sequence is TGTGCCATCAGTGAGTCAATAAATGTCCACGAGCAGTACTTC.

As concerns this clonotype: A read error is possible here, since a much larger clone lies one base away. V and J are TRBV6-1 and TRBJ2-1; D possibly corresponds to TRBD1 (5 bases). V was clipped by 6 bases and J by 0 bases, with 6 bases between them. The length of the CDR3 is 13 residues. The germline gives CDR1 MNHNS, CDR2 SASEGT. The CDR3 loop is CASRDTSYNEQFF. In DNA form, the CDR3 reads TGTGCCAGCAGGGACACCTCCTACAATGAGCAGTTCTTC.

This clonotype was seen more than once but under ten times. The rearrangement joins TRBV30 to TRBJ2-3; D might be TRBD2 (5 bases). Per germline, CDR1 GTSNPN and CDR2 SVGIG (reference sequence). CDR3 size: 15 residues. The ends were cut back, 0 bases at V and 2 bases at J, with 12 bases in the middle. In nucleotides, the CDR3 is TGTGCCTGGAGTGTTGGAGCGGAGGCCACAGATACGCAGTATTTT. It encodes CAWSVGAEATDTQYF.

This chain links TRBV7-2 with TRBJ2-7; D might be TRBD1 (6 bases). V was cut by 0 bases and J by 1 base, with 10 bases left in between. The CDR3 length is 15 residues. The V gene's germline CDR1 is SGHTA and CDR2 FQGNSA. The CDR3 bases are TGTGCCAGCAGCTTAGCGGGACAAATATCCTACGAGCAGTACTTC. Protein sequence: CASSLAGQISYEQYF.

The CDR3 spells CASSPPWVGSGTEAFF. The DNA of the CDR3 is TGTGCCAGCAGCCCACCCTGGGTGGGAAGTGGGACTGAAGCTTTCTTT. V usage is TRBV7-9 and J usage is TRBJ1-1; D not resolved. With 5 bases removed from V and 5 bases from J, the gap between germline ends came to 21 bases. Germline loops: CDR1 SEHNR, CDR2 FQNEAQ (reference sequence). The CDR3 covers 16 residues.

This chain connects TRBV9 to TRBJ2-5, with 8 bases aligning to TRBD1. This CDR3 is built from 17 residues. Per germline, CDR1 SGDLS and CDR2 YYNGEE. The trim removed 4 bases at V and 0 bases at J, leaving 11 bases unmatched. The CDR3 DNA reads TGTGCCAGCAGCCAACAGGGGGGACTTGGGTACCAAGAGACCCAGTACTTC. Translation: CASSQQGGLGYQETQYF.

This chain joins TRBV7-6 and TRBJ2-7; TRBD2 agrees at 10 bases. This CDR3 has 15 amino acids. V shed 5 bases and J 2 bases; nucleotides not matched to a gene: 6. Germline values: CDR1 SGHVS, CDR2 FNYEAQ. The chain's CDR3 is CASSPLAGAPYEQYF. The CDR3, as DNA: TGTGCCAGCAGCCCCCTAGCGGGAGCTCCCTACGAGCAGTACTTC. Together with reference TRBV7-6 and TRBJ2-7, the CDR3 gives the full variable domain: GAGVSQSPRYKVTKRGQDVALRCDPISGHVSLYWYRQALGQGPEFLTYFNYEAQQDKSGLPNDRFSAERPEGSISTLTIQRTEQRDSAMYRCASSPLAGAPYEQYFGPGTRLTVT.

The chain employs TRBV7-8 and TRBJ2-7; TRBD1 agrees at 8 bases. From germline, CDR1 is SGHVS and CDR2 FQNEAQ. Losses at the gene ends were 5 bases for V and 3 bases for J; bases not matched to a gene: 9. This CDR3 comprises 15 residues. CDR3 in DNA: TGTGCCAGCAGCATCTTTGCGGGACAGGACTACGAGCAGTACTTC. Encoded protein: CASSIFAGQDYEQYF.

V gene TRBV20-1 combines with J gene TRBJ2-7; 7 nucleotides align to TRBD1. With 3 bases clipped from V and 4 bases from J, the junction kept 9 bases outside the gene matches. The germline V gene encodes CDR1 DFQATT and CDR2 SNEGSKA (reference sequence). The CDR3 spans 14 residues. CDR3 nucleotide sequence: TGCAGTGCTAGGGGAGACAGGGCTTTATACGAGCAGTACTTC. Translated, it gives CSARGDRALYEQYF.

The chain employs TRBV20-1 and TRBJ2-2; D is unclear. Trimming stripped 2 bases from V and 0 bases from J, with 4 bases between. CDR3 length: 13 residues. The germline V gene has CDR1 DFQATT and CDR2 SNEGSKA (reference sequence). The CDR3 DNA reads as TGCAGTGCTAGACGGCCGAACACCGGGGAGCTGTTTTTT. Translation: CSARRPNTGELFF.

The chain is built from TRBV4-1 and TRBJ2-1; the match to TRBD2 covers 8 bases. There are 18 residues in the CDR3. The V gene end was trimmed by 3 bases and the J gene end by 4 bases; junction bases not matched to a gene: 14. Germline V gene data show CDR1 as MGHRA and CDR2 as YSYEKL. The CDR3 reads CASSQDSITSGSYNEQFF. The CDR3 DNA follows: TGCGCCAGCAGCCAGGATTCTATTACTAGCGGATCTTACAATGAGCAGTTCTTC.

Note on this clonotype: An end of the junction differs from the germline gene, which may be a read error. The rearrangement uses TRBV19 and TRBJ2-1; no clear D. CDR3 length: 14 amino acids. Per the germline V gene, CDR1 is LNHDA and CDR2 is SQIVND (reference sequence). The DNA for the CDR3 is TGTGCCAGTAGTACACAGAGAAACAACAATGAGCACTTCTTC. Translating it yields CASSTQRNNNEHFF.

There are a few counts of this clonotype. The chain joins TRBV19 to TRBJ1-2, with no clear D. In germline, CDR1 is LNHDA, CDR2 SQIVND (reference sequence). This CDR3 comprises 15 residues. The V end lost 5 bases, the J end lost 4 bases, and 17 bases lay between the germline ends. DNA for the CDR3: TGTGCCAGTAGTCCGGCGGGTTCGTCAAGCTATGGCTACACCTTC. Protein product: CASSPAGSSSYGYTF.

This clonotype showed up just a few times. V is TRBV29-1 and J is TRBJ2-7, with TRBD2 as a possible D gene (5 bases). This CDR3 spans 13 amino acids. Germline V CDR1 and CDR2: SQVTM, ANQGSEA. Trimming left V 1 base short and J 4 bases short, with 11 bases between. The CDR3 loop is CSVEVRADYEQYF. In nucleotides, the CDR3 is TGCAGCGTTGAAGTTCGAGCGGATTACGAGCAGTACTTC.

The J gene is TRBJ2-3, the V gene TRBV5-1, with D hard to call. Germline-derived CDR1 and CDR2 are SGHRS and YFSETQ. The CDR3 extends over 13 amino acids. Deletions cut 4 bases from V and 1 base from J, with 7 bases between. CDR3 in DNA: TGCGCCAGCAGCCCCTTGGGCACAGATACGCAGTATTTT. The encoded protein is CASSPLGTDTQYF.

The chain is built from TRBV4-1 and TRBJ2-3; D uncertain. Germline CDR1 MGHRA, CDR2 YSYEKL. This CDR3 comprises 17 residues. V was trimmed by 5 bases and J by 0 bases, leaving 18 bases between them. The CDR3 DNA reads as TGCGCCAGCAGCTACCCCTCCCCGTATGGGAGCACAGATACGCAGTATTTT. This codes for CASSYPSPYGSTDTQYF.

This clonotype was counted only a few times. The rearrangement links TRBV12-1 to TRBJ2-7; the D call of TRBD1 is as the table states it, not checked on the DNA. TRBV12-1 constitutes a pseudogene. This CDR3 region has 17 residues. The CDR3 DNA sequence: TGTGCCAGCAGCCCCCTCCCCCGGGACAGGGAAGACTACGAGCAGTACTTC. This sequence encodes CASSPLPRDREDYEQYF.

A few counts support this clonotype. The V and J genes are TRBV2 and TRBJ2-7; D is undetermined. The CDR3 runs 12 residues. The V gene lost 6 bases and the J gene lost 0 bases, with 6 bases spanning the gap. Germline assignment: CDR1 SNHLY and CDR2 FYNNEI. The CDR3 DNA is TGTGCCAGCAGGCCCAGCTCCTACGAGCAGTACTTC. Translated, it gives CASRPSSYEQYF.

The CDR3 DNA is TGTGCCACCAGCGGGGGCGAAAAAGCTTTCTTT. Its translation: CATSGGEKAFF. V and J are TRBV24-1 and TRBJ1-1, with D possibly being TRBD1 (6 bases). The CDR3 loop spans 11 amino acids. Trimming shortened V by 7 bases and J by 9 bases, and 11 bases separated the two germline ends. Germline V gene lookup returns CDR1 KGHDR and CDR2 SFDVKD.

This clonotype appeared a few times. The CDR3 DNA reads as TGCGCCAGCAGCCAGTTTTCGGGGCGCTCCTACAATGAGCAGTTCTTC. This sequence encodes CASSQFSGRSYNEQFF. The chain joins TRBV4-1 to TRBJ2-1; D tentatively reads TRBD1 or TRBD2 (5 bases each). There are 16 residues in the CDR3. Germline V gene data show CDR1 as MGHRA and CDR2 as YSYEKL. Trimming took 3 bases from V and 0 from J, leaving 12 bases between them.